The next 29 T cell receptor beta chains were all read from a single sample in a study of shared clonotypes between healthy human individuals. Sequenced by immunoSEQ multiplex PCR; TCRdb stores in-frame clones only, minus some. The sample lists about a million clones; approximately 75% were seen once. The sample was memory CD4+ T cells from PBMCs. The subset was: CD45RA-negative fraction. All receptors come from a man between 18 and 29 years old in good health. Some clones in this sample may be carry-over from other donors' samples.

The CDR3 is CASRVPKGQGAGSGANVLTF. The CDR3 DNA reads TGTGCCAGCAGGGTCCCCAAGGGACAGGGGGCGGGGTCTGGGGCCAACGTCCTGACTTTC. This chain joins TRBV21-1 and TRBJ2-6; TRBD1, the table's D call, lacks a check against the DNA. TRBV21-1 is shown as a pseudogene. CDR3 size: 20 residues.

V gene TRBV11-1 combines with J gene TRBJ1-3; no reliable D call. The V and J ends lost 4 bases and 4 bases respectively, with 14 bases between them. This CDR3 has 15 residues. CDR1 is SGHAT and CDR2 is FQDESV in the germline V gene (reference sequence). The CDR3 DNA reads TGTGCCAGCAGCTCAGGACGGGGTTTCGGAAACACCATATATTTT. It yields the protein CASSSGRGFGNTIYF.

As to this clone: This CDR3 is also generated by other DNA sequences in the sample. V usage is TRBV6-5 and J usage is TRBJ1-2; a possible D gene is TRBD1 (6 bases). The CDR3 extends over 11 amino acids. V was trimmed by 7 bases and J by 8 bases, leaving 11 bases between them. Germline lookup yields CDR1 MNHEY and CDR2 SVGAGI. In nucleotides, the CDR3 is TGTGCCAGCACGCGAGGGGGAGGCTACACCTTC. Residues: CASTRGGGYTF.

This CDR3 is CASSPLVPYEQYF. In DNA form, the CDR3 reads TGTGCCAGCAGCCCACTAGTCCCCTACGAGCAGTACTTC. The V gene is TRBV2, the J gene TRBJ2-7, with D perhaps TRBD2 (5 bases). The CDR3 covers 13 residues. In germline, CDR1 is SNHLY, CDR2 FYNNEI. V was shortened by 6 bases and J by 2 bases, with 11 bases between the two germline ends.

The rearrangement uses TRBV28 and TRBJ2-5; D remains ambiguous. Between the trimmed V and J ends, which lost 5 bases and 1 base, there was a span of 5 bases. Germline V lookup: CDR1 MDHEN, CDR2 SYDVKM. The CDR3 is 12 residues long. CDR3: CASSILQETQYF. In DNA, the CDR3 is TGTGCCAGCAGTATCCTCCAAGAGACCCAGTACTTC.

The chain joins TRBV5-6 to TRBJ1-5; 7 positions agree with TRBD1. CDR1 and CDR2 (germline): SGHDT, YYEEEE. V lost 0 bases, J lost 3 bases, and 3 bases stayed unmatched. The CDR3 runs to 15 residues. CDR3 region: CASSLGQGINQPQHF. The CDR3 region has the DNA TGTGCCAGCAGCTTGGGACAGGGAATCAATCAGCCCCAGCATTTT.

The rearrangement uses TRBV7-2 and TRBJ2-2, with D unclear. Per the germline V gene, CDR1 is SGHTA and CDR2 is FQGNSA. The CDR3 covers 14 residues. The ends were cut back, 6 bases at V and 6 bases at J, with 14 bases in the middle. Here the CDR3 reads CASRETPVPGELFF. CDR3 nucleotide sequence: TGTGCCAGCAGGGAGACTCCGGTCCCCGGGGAGCTGTTTTTT.

The chain couples TRBV15 to TRBJ1-4; D perhaps matches TRBD1 (6 bases). This CDR3 spans 16 amino acids. Trimming cost V 0 bases and J 5 bases, with 13 bases left between them. Germline V gene sequence: CDR1 LNHNV, CDR2 YYDKDF (reference sequence). CDR3 bases: TGTGCCACCAGCAGAGATTGGGGGCGGGGGAATGAAAAACTGTTTTTT. Its translation is CATSRDWGRGNEKLFF.

This clone was counted a single time. V and J are TRBV28 and TRBJ1-4; 8 positions match TRBD1. V dropped 1 base and J dropped 7; count of bases not matched to a gene: 5. This CDR3 has 15 residues. Germline V gene lookup returns CDR1 MDHEN and CDR2 SYDVKM. CDR3 loop: CASSLLGQVSEKLFF. CDR3 DNA sequence: TGTGCCAGCAGTTTATTGGGACAGGTTTCTGAAAAACTGTTTTTT.

The chain combines TRBV21-1 with TRBJ2-2; the D call TRBD1 from the table was never checked on the DNA. TRBV21-1 represents a pseudogene. This CDR3 is 11 amino acids long. CDR3 loop: CASNQWTGLFF. In nucleotides, the CDR3 is TGTGCCAGCAACCAGTGGACAGGGCTGTTTTTT.

The gene calls are TRBV27 and TRBJ2-7, with TRBD2 matching 8 bases. Germline CDR1 MNHEY, CDR2 SMNVEV (reference sequence). V was clipped by 4 bases and J by 7 bases; unmatched bases: 9. This CDR3 comprises 14 residues. The CDR3 sequence: CASSSTSGRGEQYF. The CDR3 nucleotides are TGTGCCAGCAGTTCCACTAGCGGACGTGGAGAGCAGTACTTC.

The CDR3 here is CASSLVSGRAGYEQYF. The CDR3 nucleotides are TGTGCCAGCAGCTTAGTAAGCGGGAGGGCCGGTTACGAGCAGTACTTC. V gene TRBV7-2 combines with J gene TRBJ2-7, with 10 positions matching TRBD2. The CDR3 is made up of 16 amino acids. The junction had 7 bases not matched to a gene; V was cut back by 1 base and J by 4 bases. The germline V gene encodes CDR1 SGHTA and CDR2 FQGNSA. The entire variable domain, with the rest obtained from reference TRBV7-2 and TRBJ2-7, is as follows: GAGVSQSPSNKVTEKGKDVELRCDPISGHTALYWYRQSLGQGLEFLIYFQGNSAPDKSGLPSDRFSAERTGGSVSTLTIQRTQQEDSAVYLCASSLVSGRAGYEQYFGPGTRLTVT.

The chain recombines TRBV7-8 with TRBJ2-4, with D possibly matching TRBD2 (6 bases). V was cut by 6 bases and J by 2 bases, with 8 bases left in between. Germline V gives CDR1 SGHVS, CDR2 FQNEAQ. This CDR3 has 13 amino acids. The CDR3, as DNA: TGTGCCAGCAGTCGGGGGTCCAAAAACATTCAGTACTTC. This translates into CASSRGSKNIQYF.

The CDR3 here is CASSFEGRLSGNTIYF. CDR3 nucleotides: TGTGCCAGCAGTTTTGAGGGTAGACTCTCTGGAAACACCATATATTTT. The chain is built from TRBV28 and TRBJ1-3; D is unresolved. Trimming left V 3 bases short and J 0 bases short, with 12 bases between. The CDR3 contains 16 residues. The V gene's germline CDR1 is MDHEN and CDR2 SYDVKM.

The chain recombines TRBV15 with TRBJ2-1; 9 bases are a match to TRBD1. Germline V gene lookup returns CDR1 LNHNV and CDR2 YYDKDF (reference sequence). The CDR3 extends over 18 amino acids. V lost 2 bases, J lost 1 base, and 9 bases stayed unmatched. The CDR3 region is CATSRSGQGSGSYNEQFF. The CDR3 region has the DNA TGTGCCACCAGCAGATCCGGACAGGGGAGCGGTTCCTACAATGAGCAGTTCTTC. Filled out from reference TRBV15 and TRBJ2-1, the complete variable domain reads DAMVIQNPRYQVTQFGKPVTLSCSQTLNHNVMYWYQQKSSQAPKLLFHYYDKDFNNEADTPDNFQSRRPNTSFCFLDIRSPGLGDTAMYLCATSRSGQGSGSYNEQFFGPGTRLTVL.

The rearrangement uses TRBV18 and TRBJ1-1, with a tentative D call TRBD1 (6 bases). The germline V gene has CDR1 KGHSH and CDR2 LQKENI. The ends were cut back, 6 bases at V and 0 bases at J, with 14 bases in the middle. The CDR3 runs to 15 residues. For the CDR3, the DNA is TGTGCCAGCTCCCAGGGGACAATCATGAACACTGAAGCTTTCTTT. It codes for CASSQGTIMNTEAFF.

The chain recombines TRBV7-2 with TRBJ2-6; the D is unclear. V was pared by 2 bases and J by 0 bases, with 5 bases between. Germline CDR1 SGHTA, CDR2 FQGNSA. The CDR3 length is 15 residues. The CDR3 spells CASSLQDSGANVLTF. The CDR3 region has the DNA TGTGCCAGCAGCTTACAGGACTCTGGGGCCAACGTCCTGACTTTC.

To note about this clone: The sample carries other DNA sequences with the same CDR3. J is TRBJ2-2 and V is TRBV28, with D uncertain. Trimming removed 2 bases from V and 6 bases from J, with 7 bases in between. The germline V gene has CDR1 MDHEN and CDR2 SYDVKM. The CDR3 loop spans 13 amino acids. CDR3 nucleotide sequence: TGTGCCAGCAGTTTAGCAGGATCCGGGGAGCTGTTTTTT. Translating it yields CASSLAGSGELFF.

A word on this clone: A far larger clone is one base from this, pointing to a likely read error. This chain connects TRBV18 to TRBJ2-2; D may correspond to TRBD1 or TRBD2 (5 bases each). Trimming left V 4 bases short and J 5 bases short, with 8 bases between. This CDR3 is 13 amino acids long. Per germline, CDR1 KGHSH and CDR2 LQKENI. CDR3 coding DNA: TGTGCCAGCTCACGGGACGCAACCGGGGAGCTGTTTTTT. Encoded protein: CASSRDATGELFF.

This sequence joins TRBV10-3 and TRBJ2-5, with D possibly TRBD2 on 5 matching bases. The V gene's germline CDR1 is ENHRY and CDR2 SYGVKD. The germline V and J ends were trimmed by 3 bases and 7 bases, with 12 bases remaining between them. This CDR3 contains 13 residues. CDR3 bases: TGTGCCATCAGTGACGGGCCAGAGGGGACCCAGTACTTC. Translated, it gives CAISDGPEGTQYF.

This clone showed up just a few times. In nucleotides, the CDR3 is TGTGCCAGCAGTGAGGGCGGGAGGGATACGCAGTATTTT. Translation: CASSEGGRDTQYF. This rearrangement joins TRBV2 to TRBJ2-3; 8 bases are shared with TRBD2. The CDR3 consists of 13 residues. CDR1 SNHLY and CDR2 FYNNEI come from the germline V gene. V lost 3 bases, J lost 6 bases, and 2 bases stayed unmatched.

The chain uses TRBV11-2 and TRBJ2-1; 7 positions match TRBD1. The CDR3 length is 13 residues. The germline CDR1 and CDR2 sequences are SGHAT and FQNNGV. Trimming at V came to 5 bases and at J to 6 bases, leaving 4 bases not matched to a gene. The CDR3 reads CASSIGTVNEQFF. The CDR3, as DNA: TGTGCCAGCAGCATTGGGACAGTCAATGAGCAGTTCTTC. The whole variable domain, filled in from reference TRBV11-2 and TRBJ2-1, reads EAGVAQSPRYKIIEKRQSVAFWCNPISGHATLYWYQQILGQGPKLLIQFQNNGVVDDSQLPKDRFSAERLKGVDSTLKIQPAKLEDSAVYLCASSIGTVNEQFFGPGTRLTVL.

The chain recombines TRBV7-9 with TRBJ2-7, with 10 bases that match TRBD1. CDR1 and CDR2 (germline): SEHNR, FQNEAQ (reference sequence). This CDR3 region has 15 residues. J gave up 5 bases and V 5 bases, and 9 bases lay outside the gene matches. CDR3 protein: CASSPYPGQGDEQYF. For the CDR3, the DNA is TGTGCCAGCAGCCCCTACCCCGGACAGGGGGACGAGCAGTACTTC.

This clone has ten or more counts. The chain is built from TRBV27 and TRBJ1-2, with D hard to call. V lost 6 bases, J lost 5 bases, and 10 bases lay in between. The CDR3 is 12 residues long. From germline, CDR1 is MNHEY and CDR2 SMNVEV (reference sequence). DNA of the CDR3: TGTGCCAGCAGGTTCGGTGGGTATGGCTACACCTTC. It specifies CASRFGGYGYTF.

The chain uses TRBV5-1 and TRBJ2-7; the match to TRBD1 covers 10 bases. V was clipped by 4 bases and J by 6 bases; unmatched bases: 7. The CDR3 totals 14 residues. Germline CDR1 reads SGHRS; CDR2 reads YFSETQ. The DNA for the CDR3 is TGCGCCAGCAGCCCTCGACAGGGGGCTGGCGAGCAGTACTTC. Translated: CASSPRQGAGEQYF.

The rearrangement uses TRBV6-5 and TRBJ2-5; tentatively, D is TRBD1 (6 bases). V was pared by 10 bases and J by 3 bases, with 12 bases between. The germline V gene has CDR1 MNHEY and CDR2 SVGAGI. This CDR3 contains 12 residues. The CDR3 nucleotides read TGTGCCACCGAGGACAGAGAAGAGACCCAGTACTTC. It codes for CATEDREETQYF.

This clone was counted a single time. The chain couples TRBV9 to TRBJ2-4, with TRBD2 matching 7 bases. Trimming removed 4 bases from V and 4 bases from J; junction bases left unmatched: 11. The CDR3 loop spans 16 amino acids. Germline V gene sequence: CDR1 SGDLS, CDR2 YYNGEE. This CDR3 is CASSWEGGASKNIQYF. The CDR3 DNA is TGTGCCAGCAGCTGGGAGGGCGGGGCATCGAAAAACATTCAGTACTTC.

This clone was seen only a few times. The chain is built from TRBV5-4 and TRBJ1-1; no clear D. Germline-derived CDR1 and CDR2 are SGHNT and YYREEE (reference sequence). The length of the CDR3 is 12 residues. V was cut by 2 bases and J by 3 bases, with 5 bases left in between. CDR3 sequence reads: CASSFDDTEAFF. CDR3 coding DNA: TGTGCCAGCAGCTTCGATGACACTGAAGCTTTCTTT.

This clone came up once. J is TRBJ2-2 and V is TRBV11-3; maybe TRBD1 (6 bases). Per the germline V gene, CDR1 is SGHNT and CDR2 is YENEEA. This CDR3 region has 15 residues. Trimming cost V 1 base and J 4 bases, with 10 bases left between them. The CDR3 DNA follows: TGTGCCAGCAGCTTAGGGCAGGGGAGCACCGGGGAGCTGTTTTTT. Translation: CASSLGQGSTGELFF.